This paragraph covers one T cell receptor beta chain sequence. Its antigen specificity is not known. Nothing much larger sits one base from this clone, and base qualities are not available. TCRbeta CDR3 regions were amplified from genomic DNA using the immunoSEQ Assay, a bias-controlled multiplex PCR. The source study handled its data this way. The number of nucleated cells in each sample was estimated from the amplification of reference gene primers within the assay. To quantify the absolute abundance of each unique TCRbeta CDR3 rearrangement, sequence reads were collapsed and filtered. For each sample, productive Simpson clonality was calculated as the square root of Simpson's diversity index over productive rearrangements. TCRdb's version of the immuneACCESS table is confined to in-frame rearrangements and falls short of the full clone set. An unresolved V gene accounts for under half of the shortfall where checked; the remainder is of unknown origin. V and J calls and clone size follow that table, whereas D and trimming were derived from the DNA. The sample has 250,000 to 300,000 clones on record, 75% to 90% of them singletons. Approximately 9.9% of the sample goes to the ten largest clones.

The data stem from a study of blood T cell repertoires in COVID-19 (dated by TCRdb to 2020 to 2021). Broadly, across the study: Samples covering the acute and convalescent phases of COVID-19 were provided by collaborators in the United States, Italy and Spain. The sample metadata nearly always contained a de-identified subject ID, COVID-19 status, age in years and sex. The samples were drawn from two sources: the first 160 participants of the ongoing ImmuneRACE study, and 1,200 or so subjects contributed by 6 global collaborators. Where HLA class I and class II types were available, the types were taken from metadata supplied by the sample provider, not from assay-based typing. Deeply sampled blood TCRbeta repertoires from subjects exposed to, actively infected with, or recovered from COVID-19 were included in the dataset. A freely available public database, intended as a resource for researchers studying the immune response to SARS-CoV-2, is where the repertoires were released. The prospective study material was composed of cDNA or gDNA derived from T cells, B-cell-depleted T cells, or PBMCs.

Collaborating institutions collected whole blood in K2EDTA tubes following their own protocols. For TCRbeta analysis, collaborator samples were shipped as frozen whole blood, as isolated PBMCs, or as DNA extracted from either sample type. Points the paper makes about the study in general: The quantity of clinical and demographic metadata differed by source and by participant and was supplied without curation.

The CDR3 measures 15 amino acids from cysteine to phenylalanine. The only DNA kept is the CDR3, 45 bases in frame from the first base. V is pruned by 4 bases and J by 2 bases, leaving 7 bases of the junction without a gene match. CDR1 SGDLS and CDR2 YYNGEE were looked up in the germline V gene. Sequences were obtained from peripheral blood. The source of this sequence is a woman in her sixties or seventies with acute or convalescent COVID-19. This sequence uses TRBV9 and TRBJ2-3; 7 bases in the junction line up with TRBD2. The DNA reads as follows: TGTGCCAGCAGCCTCCAGAGCGGGGCCACAGATACGCAGTATTTT. This is translated as CASSLQSGATDTQYF.